The subject of this entry is one T cell receptor (beta chain). Antigen specificity is unknown. Repertoires were generated with immunoSEQ multiplex PCR, while TCRdb's copy carries only in-frame clones and drops some. Here the sample spans about 51,000 clones, about 76% being singletons. CDR3 length: 15 residues. Trimming cost V 4 bases and J 7 bases; bases outside gene matches: 8. Germline assignment: CDR1 SGHRS and CDR2 YFSETQ. This record belongs to a study of radiotherapy plus CTLA-4 blockade in lung cancer. Study context: There were objective responses in around 18% of patients, and roughly 32% had disease control. General study points: Researchers report tumor-derived TCR clones expanding in blood after radiotherapy plus ipilimumab. The best predictor of response was reported to be early blood T cell clone dynamics, with interferon-beta.

Those with chemo-refractory metastatic non-small-cell lung cancer were treated with focal radiation combined with CTLA-4 blockade using ipilimumab. This TCR derives from a human donor with non-small cell lung cancer who had a complete response to radiotherapy plus ipilimumab. The rearrangement joins TRBV5-1 to TRBJ1-6, with 7 bases aligning to TRBD1. The sequences come from peripheral blood, collected from a patient treated with radiotherapy plus ipilimumab. The DNA of the CDR3 is TGCGCCAGCAGCAAAAGACAGGGAGTAAATTCACCCCTCCACTTT. Residues: CASSKRQGVNSPLHF.